This T cell receptor (beta chain) was documented in a study of cytomegalovirus exposure and HLA in healthy donors. Regarding the study as a whole: Association of a missense DCLRE1C variant with TCR beta V- and J-gene trimming was reported in a later analysis. Among the most significant clusters, several appeared linked to common viral pathogens in a later analysis.

Of note for this clone: The antigen remains unidentified.

Primers for the PCR totalled 60 Vbeta and 13 Jbeta. The data were produced by immunoSEQ multiplex PCR, yet TCRdb's version contains in-frame clones alone and is incomplete. Among about 82,000 clones, roughly 80% were seen once, and the ten largest hold roughly 6.1%. The sample consisted of PBMCs. The clonotype comes from a woman aged 45-65 years in good health and CMV-seropositive.

CDR3: CASSYGRGFTDTQYF. As DNA, the CDR3 is TGCGCCAGCAGCTATGGCCGGGGGTTCACAGATACGCAGTATTTT. The chain combines TRBV5-1 with TRBJ2-3; D is possibly TRBD2 (6 bases). There are 15 residues in the CDR3. V lost 3 bases to trimming and J lost 2 bases, with 13 bases between them. Looked up from germline, CDR1 is SGHRS and CDR2 is YFSETQ.